The present T cell receptor (beta chain) was sequenced within a study of shared clonotypes between healthy human individuals. The wider study: Ranging from 18 to 49 in age, donors were a couple of women and a few men. Notes on the study in general: Naive subsets generally had larger estimated richness than memory subsets. Relative to clonotypes present in all four donors, those not shared had lower generation probabilities.

Trimming cost V 1 base and J 1 base; bases outside gene matches: 7. The germline CDR1 and CDR2 sequences are MGHRA and YSYEKL. This CDR3 has 17 residues. For this clone: The antigen is undetermined.

Each subset's genomic DNA was split evenly across several immunoSEQ plates. Assay: immunoSEQ multiplex PCR; the TCRdb copy retains only in-frame clones and omits some. The data show hundreds of thousands of clones, around 92% seen once. In the naive CD8 group, cells lacked CD45RO and were positively selected for CCR7, so terminally differentiated effector memory CD45RA+ cells were left out. The source material was naive CD8+ T cells sorted from blood. This sequence joins TRBV4-1 and TRBJ2-3, with 8 bases fitting TRBD2. The source of this sequence is a man younger than 40 in good health. DNA of the CDR3: TGCGCCAGCAGCCAAGTGGGGAGCGGGAGAGGCACAGATACGCAGTATTTT. Amino acid sequence: CASSQVGSGRGTDTQYF.